A selection of T cell receptor beta chains follows, all from one sample in a study of cytomegalovirus exposure and HLA in healthy donors. Sequencing used immunoSEQ multiplex PCR; TCRdb keeps in-frame clones, though not all of them. The profile shows 35,000 to 55,000 clones, approximately 47% of them singletons. Source material: PBMCs. The source is a man in his 60s in good health and CMV-seronegative. Each CDR3 is given without its conserved first and last residue. Where a row states a size, it is once, few, many or the class of an expanded clone; other rows omit it.

V,J,size,CDR3
TRBV2,TRBJ1-2,.,ASSESGQGNYGYT
TRBV28,TRBJ1-1,.,ASSLDRATEAF
TRBV7-3,TRBJ1-1,.,ASSPRGSGTEAF
TRBV4-2,TRBJ2-1,.,ASSQDISGRAGGQF
TRBV28,TRBJ1-5,.,ASSPYRGQGQPQH
TRBV7-9,TRBJ2-7,few,ASSSTLSSVSREQY
TRBV10-3,TRBJ1-2,.,AISGQGLNYGYT
TRBV6-5,TRBJ1-1,.,ASSYSTGVTTEAF
TRBV29-1,TRBJ2-1,.,SVYRGAYNEQF
TRBV2,TRBJ1-5,.,ASSGRTNQPQH
TRBV11-2,TRBJ1-2,.,ASSFSRGLRGYT
TRBV4-1,TRBJ1-1,.,ASSQQGITEAF
TRBV30,TRBJ1-3,.,ARDSRSGNTIY
TRBV2,TRBJ1-1,.,ATRRAGGGDTEAF
TRBV30,TRBJ1-5,few,AWSSQPQH
TRBV7-9,TRBJ2-1,.,ASSSGTSAYNEQF
TRBV7-2,TRBJ1-3,.,ASSADSYSGNTIY
TRBV5-4,TRBJ2-1,.,ASSTASGSLNEQF
TRBV6-5,TRBJ2-3,once,ASSRAGSTDTQY
TRBV7-8,TRBJ2-5,.,ASSPRGGWETQY
TRBV28,TRBJ1-5,.,ASSQGGRDSNQPQH
TRBV4-3,TRBJ2-3,.,ASSPSGLGADTQY
TRBV6-1,TRBJ2-4,.,ASSEYTSGSQLAKNIQY
TRBV7-2,TRBJ1-2,once,ASSVERTAAGGYT
TRBV4-2,TRBJ2-1,.,ASSQGSGSYNEQF
TRBV6-5,TRBJ1-1,.,ASSSTGFGTEAF
TRBV29-1,TRBJ2-7,.,SGGTSGSFYEQY
TRBV9,TRBJ1-2,.,ASSVATGRVGGYT
TRBV6-6,TRBJ2-2,.,ASQGGVNTGELF
TRBV6-1,TRBJ2-1,.,ASAPTSGIYNEQF
TRBV15,TRBJ2-7,.,ATSRSGTSSYEQY
TRBV6-5,TRBJ1-4,.,ASSLSGTNEKLF
TRBV27,TRBJ2-3,.,ASRTRTDTQY
TRBV7-8,TRBJ2-7,.,ASSLGGEREQY
TRBV29-1,TRBJ1-2,few,SVVTEAGYT
TRBV7-6,TRBJ1-3,once,ASSLADRGLGNTIY
TRBV2,TRBJ2-1,.,ATTGANYNEQF
TRBV5-6,TRBJ2-3,.,ASSRGEGSSTDTQY
TRBV19,TRBJ2-3,.,ASSPGSGGTQY
TRBV7-2,TRBJ1-1,few,ASSLDRGARTF
TRBV2,TRBJ1-1,.,ASSDHRNTEAF
TRBV30,TRBJ1-5,.,AWSGQLNQPQH
TRBV30,TRBJ2-7,.,AWSGTTWLY
TRBV9,TRBJ1-1,few,ASSGHRALNTEAF
TRBV30,TRBJ1-1,.,AWLAGGKAF
TRBV30,TRBJ2-1,.,ACQRGTPLYNEQF
TRBV6-5,TRBJ2-2,.,ASGKASGRTGELF
TRBV7-9,TRBJ1-4,.,ASSRFSGDKRTNEKLF
TRBV10-2,TRBJ2-7,.,ASRGGEVGYEQY
TRBV6-5,TRBJ1-2,.,ASSPGQSYGYT
TRBV6-6,TRBJ2-7,.,ASTPTGSSYEQY
TRBV28,TRBJ2-7,.,ASSFTPGGRAGEQY
TRBV7-2,TRBJ2-5,.,ASSLVSGTETQY
TRBV2,TRBJ2-5,.,ASMVDSQETQY